This TCR beta chain was recovered during a study of blood T cell repertoires in COVID-19. Across the whole study: PBMCs, B-cell-depleted T cells, or T cells were the source of the cDNA or gDNA that made up the material.

Per the study methods: Reference gene primer amplification gave estimated nucleated cell counts. Assay: immunoSEQ multiplex PCR; the TCRdb copy retains only in-frame clones and omits some. V and J calls and clone size are those listed in that table; D and trimming were worked out from the DNA. The sample includes some 110,000 clones, around 86% of them seen just once. The germline gives CDR1 MNHNS, CDR2 SASEGT. The CDR3 sequence is 17 residues long. Trimming at V came to 3 bases and at J to 4 bases, leaving 10 bases not matched to a gene. Material for sequencing was peripheral blood. This chain links TRBV6-1 with TRBJ2-3, with 10 positions matching TRBD2. The clonotype was recovered from a middle-aged man with acute or convalescent COVID-19. The CDR3 DNA reads as TGTGCCAGCAGTGACCCGGGGAGCGGGAGGGCCGCAGATACGCAGTATTTT. Its translation is CASSDPGSGRAADTQYF.